These T cell receptor beta chains were read from a single sample in a study of glioma-infiltrating T cells after dendritic cell vaccination. Using immunoSEQ multiplex PCR, the repertoire was profiled, and TCRdb retains in-frame clones only, with some absent. This table has fewer than 85,000 clones, under 90% appearing once. The specimen comprised blood, sampled before dendritic cell vaccination. The origin of the receptors is a human donor with glioblastoma. The CDR3 runs from the conserved cysteine through the conserved F or W. D genes are given only for firm matches. Only part of the rows carry a size: once, few, many, or a class if the clone is expanded.

clone_size	v_call	j_call	d_call	cdr3_nt	cdr3_aa
once	TRBV4-3	TRBJ1-4	-	TGCGCCAGCAGCCGTTCGGTAGGGGTTGCAACTAATGAAAAACTGTTTTTT	CASSRSVGVATNEKLFF
-	TRBV6-1	TRBJ1-1	-	TGTGCCAGCAGTGAAGGACAGGTGAACACTGAAGCTTTCTTT	CASSEGQVNTEAFF
-	TRBV27	TRBJ2-5	TRBD1	TGTGCCAGCAGTCGTCGAACAGGGGTCCAAGAGACCCAGTACTTC	CASSRRTGVQETQYF
few	TRBV6-6	TRBJ1-3	-	TGTGCCAGCAGTTCCCCTGGGGCTCCTGGAAACACCATATATTTT	CASSSPGAPGNTIYF
-	TRBV7-9	TRBJ2-1	-	TGTGCCAGCAGCCCCCGGGGAGGCTTTTACAATGAGCAGTTCTTC	CASSPRGGFYNEQFF
once	TRBV7-9	TRBJ1-1	-	TGTGCCAGCAGCTTACTCGCTAGTAGCGCTGAAGCTTTCTTT	CASSLLASSAEAFF
-	TRBV7-9	TRBJ1-4	-	TGTGCCAGCAGCTTAAAAGACGGCGGGTCAACTAATGAAAAACTGTTTTTT	CASSLKDGGSTNEKLFF
few	TRBV7-2	TRBJ2-7	TRBD1	TGTGCCAGCAGCTCGGACAGGGGGTCCTACGAGCAGTACTTC	CASSSDRGSYEQYF
-	TRBV19	TRBJ2-5	-	TGTGCCAGTAGTATGTCCAGGGAAGGAGAGACCCAGTACTTC	CASSMSREGETQYF
once	TRBV5-4	TRBJ1-2	-	TGTGCCAGCAGCTTGCCCCCCGTCGGGAGGGGAGCTAACTATGGCTACACCTTC	CASSLPPVGRGANYGYTF
-	TRBV19	TRBJ2-7	-	TGTGCCAGTAGTTTGAGGGAGTCCTACGAGCAGTACTTC	CASSLRESYEQYF
-	TRBV28	TRBJ2-7	TRBD1	TGTGCCAGCGGATCTAGTTGGACAGGCTCCTACGAGCAGTACTTC	CASGSSWTGSYEQYF
-	TRBV4-2	TRBJ2-7	-	TGTGCCAGCAGCCAAGATCGGGACGGGACATACTCCTACGAGCAGTACTTC	CASSQDRDGTYSYEQYF
-	TRBV5-6	TRBJ2-2	TRBD2	TGTGCCAGCAGCGGCAGCCGGGTGGTGGCACTAGCGGGGATCGGGGAGCTGTTTTTT	CASSGSRVVALAGIGELFF
-	TRBV7-9	TRBJ2-1	-	TGTGCCAGCAGCCGAGCCGACCGGGAGTACAATGAGCAGTTCTTC	CASSRADREYNEQFF
-	TRBV9	TRBJ2-7	TRBD1	TGTGCCAGCAGCGCGGGGACAGTCAAGGGCTCCTACGAGCAGTACTTC	CASSAGTVKGSYEQYF
-	TRBV14	TRBJ2-7	-	TGTGCCAGCAGCCAATCCGAGTCCTTCCCCTACGAGCAGTACTTC	CASSQSESFPYEQYF
few	TRBV2	TRBJ2-7	-	TGTGCCAGCAGCCTCACACGGCTCGGGGGTTACGAGCAGTACTTC	CASSLTRLGGYEQYF
-	TRBV7-6	TRBJ1-2	-	TGTGCCAGCAGCGGCAGAAACTATGGCTACACCTTC	CASSGRNYGYTF
-	TRBV9	TRBJ1-4	TRBD1	TGTGCCAGCAGCGACGAAACGGACAGGGCGGCGGGTAATGAAAAACTGTTTTTT	CASSDETDRAAGNEKLFF
-	TRBV27	TRBJ1-6	-	TGTGCCAGCAGTTTGAGACAGTATAATTCACCCCTCCACTTT	CASSLRQYNSPLHF
-	TRBV4-1	TRBJ1-1	-	TGCGCCAGCAGCCAAAATCGGGGGGACACTGAAGCTTTCTTT	CASSQNRGDTEAFF
once	TRBV5-4	TRBJ1-1	-	TGTGCCAGCAGCATGCGACAGACCCTCTTGAACACTGAAGCTTTCTTT	CASSMRQTLLNTEAFF
-	TRBV6-6	TRBJ2-2	TRBD2	TGTGCCAGCAGTTACTTGGCGGGGGAGAACACCGGGGAGCTGTTTTTT	CASSYLAGENTGELFF
-	TRBV11-2	TRBJ2-7	-	TGTGCCAGCAGCTTTAACTTCGGGGGAGGCGACGAGCAGTACTTC	CASSFNFGGGDEQYF
-	TRBV25-1	TRBJ1-2	TRBD1	TGTGCCAGCAGTGGGACAGGGATAGGCTACACCTTC	CASSGTGIGYTF
-	TRBV4-2	TRBJ1-2	-	TGTGCCAGCACCGAGATTGGGGCGAACTATGGCTACACCTTC	CASTEIGANYGYTF
-	TRBV5-1	TRBJ1-6	-	TGCGCCAGCAGCTTGGAGGGGAAGGGTTCACCCCTCCACTTT	CASSLEGKGSPLHF
-	TRBV4-1	TRBJ1-4	-	TGCGCCAGCAGCCCTAGCCAAGTCCAAACGAGGGAAAAACTGTTTTTT	CASSPSQVQTREKLFF
-	TRBV5-1	TRBJ1-2	TRBD1	TGCGCCAGCAGCACTCAACCCGGGACAGACGCGGAAGGCTACACCTTC	CASSTQPGTDAEGYTF
-	TRBV9	TRBJ1-3	TRBD1	TGTGCCAGCAGCGTATGGGACAGGGGGCCGGACACCATATATTTT	CASSVWDRGPDTIYF
-	TRBV4-1	TRBJ2-3	TRBD2	TGCGCCAGCAGCCAAGGACTAGCGGGGGGAACTAGCACAGATACGCAGTATTTT	CASSQGLAGGTSTDTQYF
-	TRBV9	TRBJ2-7	-	TGTGCCAGCAGCGTGAGTGGGGGGTCAACCTACGAGCAGTACTTC	CASSVSGGSTYEQYF
-	TRBV14	TRBJ1-2	-	TGTGCCAGCAGCCAAACAGGGTATGGCTACACCTTC	CASSQTGYGYTF
-	TRBV5-1	TRBJ1-6	TRBD1	TGCGCCAGCAGCTTACCAGGGGGCGCCTCACCCCTCCACTTT	CASSLPGGASPLHF
-	TRBV18	TRBJ1-3	-	TGTGCCAGCTCACCACGACAGGTGATCTCTGGAAACACCATATATTTT	CASSPRQVISGNTIYF
-	TRBV6-4	TRBJ1-2	TRBD1	TGTGCCAGCAGTGGACCTAGGGACAGATTATCTGTAAACTATGGCTACACCTTC	CASSGPRDRLSVNYGYTF
-	TRBV5-5	TRBJ1-6	TRBD1	TGTGCCAGCAGCTTGGCGGGACAGGGGAATTCACCCCTCCACTTT	CASSLAGQGNSPLHF
-	TRBV6-6	TRBJ2-5	TRBD1	TGTGCCAGCAGAAAAACAGGGGGCAAAGAGACCCAGTACTTC	CASRKTGGKETQYF
-	TRBV2	TRBJ2-7	TRBD2	TGTGCCAGCAGCGCGGGGGGGGCTAGTTTCTACGAGCAGTACTTC	CASSAGGASFYEQYF
few	TRBV13	TRBJ2-1	-	TGTGCCAGCAGCTTAGGACAACCTGACAATGAGCAGTTCTTC	CASSLGQPDNEQFF
-	TRBV6-1	TRBJ1-6	TRBD1	TGTGCCAGCAGTGGCCTGGGACAGGGTCTCTCACCCCTCCACTTT	CASSGLGQGLSPLHF
-	TRBV5-6	TRBJ1-1	-	TGTGCCAGCAGCTTCGTTGAAACAGCCAACACTGAAGCTTTCTTT	CASSFVETANTEAFF
-	TRBV5-6	TRBJ1-1	-	TGTGCCAGCAGCTTGCAAGCCCCTTCGGGTGAAACTGAAGCTTTCTTT	CASSLQAPSGETEAFF